These 21 T cell receptor beta chains share one sample of origin, sequenced in a study of T-cell memory formation after mild COVID-19. One entry per CDR3 protein, called by TCRdb with MiXCR from the 5' RACE reads. The top ten hold 20% to 25% of the sample, which has hundreds of thousands of distinct CDR3 sequences, about a sixth seen once. Material: PBMCs or a T cell subset sorted from them (not recorded which). Receptors were obtained from a man between 18 and 29 years old who had mild COVID-19 (a few samples of this study predate the infection). Cell type and time point are not known.

This rearrangement joins TRBV7-6 to TRBJ1-6; 7 nucleotides match TRBD1. Germline assignment: CDR1 SGHVS and CDR2 FNYEAQ. CDR3 size: 15 residues. Trimming took 1 base from V and 7 from J; bases not matched to a gene: 4. In DNA form, the CDR3 reads TGTGCCAGCAGCTTAGGGGGACAGCTAAATTCACCCCTCCACTTT. Translation: CASSLGGQLNSPLHF.

The chain links TRBV19 to TRBJ1-6, with D tentatively TRBD1 (6 bases). Between the trimmed V and J ends, which lost 6 bases and 5 bases, there was a span of 8 bases. This CDR3 has 13 residues. The germline gives CDR1 LNHDA, CDR2 SQIVND (reference sequence). The CDR3 DNA reads as TGTGCCAGTAGGCAGGGGAATAATTCACCCCTCCACTTT. This codes for CASRQGNNSPLHF.

V is TRBV7-2 and J is TRBJ1-1, with D maybe TRBD1 (6 bases). The CDR3 loop spans 15 amino acids. V shed 1 base and J shed 5 bases, with 14 bases lying between them. The germline CDR1 and CDR2 sequences are SGHTA and FQGNSA. The CDR3 sequence is CASSLVAGGGTEAFF. CDR3 bases: TGTGCCAGCAGCTTAGTTGCGGGGGGCGGGACTGAAGCTTTCTTT.

V usage is TRBV15 and J usage is TRBJ2-5; maybe TRBD1 (6 bases). CDR3 length: 12 residues. V was clipped by 5 bases and J by 2 bases, with 6 bases between them. CDR1 is LNHNV, CDR2 YYDKDF, per germline (reference sequence). CDR3 sequence: CATSGQQETQYF. The CDR3 DNA reads as TGTGCCACCAGCGGACAGCAAGAGACCCAGTACTTC.

The V call is TRBV4-1, the J call TRBJ1-5; D remains unclear. The CDR3 has 16 amino acids. Germline lookup yields CDR1 MGHRA and CDR2 YSYEKL. V was cut by 0 bases and J by 0 bases, with 9 bases left in between. The CDR3, as DNA: TGCGCCAGCAGCCAAGAGCCGGGGAATAGCAATCAGCCCCAGCATTTT. Translation gives CASSQEPGNSNQPQHF.

This clonotype was recorded a few times. V and J are TRBV6-6 and TRBJ1-5; no clear D. CDR1 is MNHNY, CDR2 SVGAGI, per germline (reference sequence). Between the trimmed V and J ends, which lost 0 bases and 2 bases, there was a span of 14 bases. The CDR3 has 17 amino acids. CDR3 sequence (DNA): TGTGCCAGCAGTTACTCGAGGAGAATATATCGCAATCAGCCCCAGCATTTT. It encodes CASSYSRRIYRNQPQHF.

This clonotype occurred a few times. The chain recombines TRBV11-2 with TRBJ1-5; a weak D match, TRBD1 (6 bases). V dropped 5 bases and J dropped 4 bases, with 9 bases sitting between them. This CDR3 has 13 residues. Germline CDR1 is SGHAT and CDR2 is FQNNGV. CDR3: CASSRTANQPQHF. The CDR3 DNA reads TGTGCCAGCAGCCGGACAGCTAATCAGCCCCAGCATTTT.

This clonotype was recorded many times. V and J are TRBV12-3 or TRBV12-4 and TRBJ2-3; a possible D gene is TRBD2 (5 bases). The CDR3 contains 14 residues. Trimming cost V 6 bases and J 4 bases, with 14 bases left between them. CDR3 in amino acids: CASSLGLFADTQYF. The CDR3 DNA reads as TGTGCCAGCAGCCTCGGACTCTTCGCAGATACGCAGTATTTT.

This clonotype was seen repeatedly, ten times or more. The chain employs TRBV7-2 and TRBJ1-2; D perhaps matches TRBD1 (6 bases). The V gene lost 0 bases and the J gene lost 8 bases, with 13 bases spanning the gap. The CDR3 length is 14 residues. Looked up from germline, CDR1 is SGHTA and CDR2 is FQGNSA. This CDR3 reads CASSLAMGARGYTF. The CDR3 bases are TGTGCCAGCAGCTTAGCGATGGGGGCGCGAGGCTACACCTTC.

This clonotype was observed a few times. The CDR3 reads CASSNRDRGPDGYTF. CDR3 DNA sequence: TGTGCCAGCAGTAACCGGGACAGGGGGCCTGATGGCTACACCTTC. The chain employs TRBV12-3 or TRBV12-4 and TRBJ1-2; TRBD1 matches 12 bases. The CDR3 runs to 15 residues. V dropped 5 bases and J dropped 6; count of bases not matched to a gene: 7.

The chain combines TRBV6-5 with TRBJ2-3; 12 positions match TRBD1. V was pared by 1 base and J by 7 bases, with 6 bases of the junction left unmatched. The CDR3 loop spans 16 amino acids. Per the germline V gene, CDR1 is MNHEY and CDR2 is SVGAGI. CDR3: CASSYFGTGGSYTQYF. CDR3 sequence (DNA): TGTGCCAGCAGTTACTTCGGGACAGGGGGCTCATATACGCAGTATTTT.

The rearrangement joins TRBV29-1 to TRBJ1-2; possible D gene TRBD1, 6 bases. The germline gives CDR1 SQVTM, CDR2 ANQGSEA. CDR3 length: 13 residues. V was pared by 7 bases and J by 4 bases, with 16 bases between. CDR3 coding DNA: TGCAGCGCCTCAAGGGGGGAAGGCTATGGCTACACCTTC. This gives the protein CSASRGEGYGYTF.

This clonotype was recorded a few times. V is TRBV4-2 and J is TRBJ1-6, with D possibly TRBD1 on 5 matching bases. V was cut by 3 bases and J by 8 bases, with 14 bases left in between. This CDR3 region has 15 residues. The germline V gene has CDR1 LGHNA and CDR2 YNFKEQ. CDR3 nucleotides: TGTGCCAGCAGCCAGGGCAGGGACCGGGATTCACCCCTCCACTTT. Its translation: CASSQGRDRDSPLHF.

The chain is built from TRBV4-1 and TRBJ2-2; 8 bases align to TRBD2. The CDR3 extends over 16 amino acids. The ends lost 3 bases at V and 3 bases at J; junction bases unmatched: 6. Germline V gene sequence: CDR1 MGHRA, CDR2 YSYEKL. CDR3 sequence: CASSQPGTRYTGELFF. CDR3 DNA: TGCGCCAGCAGCCAGCCCGGGACTAGATACACCGGGGAGCTGTTTTTT.

CDR3 protein: CASRGDFYEQYF. In DNA form, the CDR3 reads TGTGCCAGCAGGGGGGACTTCTACGAGCAGTACTTC. The V gene is TRBV2, the J gene TRBJ2-7; D is possibly TRBD2 (6 bases). This CDR3 is built from 12 residues. Germline values: CDR1 SNHLY, CDR2 FYNNEI. Deletions cut 6 bases from V and 3 bases from J, with 9 bases between. The full variable domain, rest sourced from reference TRBV2 and TRBJ2-7, is EPEVTQTPSHQVTQMGQEVILRCVPISNHLYFYWYRQILGQKVEFLVSFYNNEISEKSEIFDDQFSVERPDGSNFTLKIRSTKLEDSAMYFCASRGDFYEQYFGPGTRLTVT.

In regard to this clonotype: A much larger clone differs by one base, so this may be a read error. The V and J genes are TRBV7-2 and TRBJ2-1; D not resolved. CDR3 length: 11 residues. Between the trimmed V and J ends, which lost 5 bases and 8 bases, there was a span of 7 bases. Germline V gene sequence: CDR1 SGHTA, CDR2 FQGNSA. The CDR3 sequence is CASSIYHEQFF. In nucleotides, the CDR3 is TGTGCCAGCAGCATTTACCATGAGCAGTTCTTC.

This clonotype was found a few times. The CDR3 reads CASSIAGGGTDTQYF. CDR3 in DNA: TGTGCCAGTAGTATAGCTGGCGGGGGTACAGATACGCAGTATTTT. The rearrangement uses TRBV19 and TRBJ2-3, with 7 nucleotides matching TRBD2. The CDR3 sequence is 15 residues long. Germline-derived CDR1 and CDR2 are LNHDA and SQIVND (reference sequence). J was trimmed by 3 bases and V by 1 base; bases with no gene match: 4.

The sample holds many counts of this clonotype. This chain joins TRBV9 and TRBJ2-5, with 7 bases matching TRBD1. With 3 bases clipped from V and 3 bases from J, the junction kept 8 bases outside the gene matches. Per germline, CDR1 SGDLS and CDR2 YYNGEE. The CDR3 is 15 amino acids. Here the CDR3 DNA reads TGTGCCAGCAGCGGAACCGGGACAGCCGAAGAGACCCAGTACTTC. This encodes CASSGTGTAEETQYF.

This clonotype has more than one count but fewer than ten. The chain recombines TRBV4-1 with TRBJ2-3, with D perhaps TRBD1 (5 bases). The ends were cut back, 1 base at V and 5 bases at J, with 19 bases in the middle. Germline lookup yields CDR1 MGHRA and CDR2 YSYEKL. This CDR3 contains 17 residues. CDR3: CASSQVGRTRAQDTQYF. Written as DNA, the CDR3 is TGCGCCAGCAGCCAAGTGGGGCGGACCCGGGCCCAAGATACGCAGTATTTT.

This clonotype appeared a few times. The rearrangement uses TRBV4-3 and TRBJ2-1; 13 nucleotides agree with TRBD2. The CDR3 length is 18 residues. The V segment lost 3 bases and the J segment 0 bases; nucleotides outside the gene matches: 5. Per germline, CDR1 LGHNA and CDR2 YSLEER. The CDR3 loop is CASSHGGTSGVSYNEQFF. The CDR3 bases are TGCGCCAGCAGCCACGGCGGGACTAGCGGGGTCTCCTACAATGAGCAGTTCTTC.

This clonotype was seen more than once but under ten times. This chain links TRBV7-9 with TRBJ1-2; 7 nucleotides align to TRBD1. V lost 5 bases to trimming and J lost 3 bases; unmatched junction nucleotides: 9. Germline CDR1 SEHNR, CDR2 FQNEAQ (reference sequence). The CDR3 totals 15 residues. This CDR3 reads CASSQWGTGDYGYTF. In DNA form, the CDR3 reads TGTGCCAGCAGCCAATGGGGAACAGGGGACTATGGCTACACCTTC.